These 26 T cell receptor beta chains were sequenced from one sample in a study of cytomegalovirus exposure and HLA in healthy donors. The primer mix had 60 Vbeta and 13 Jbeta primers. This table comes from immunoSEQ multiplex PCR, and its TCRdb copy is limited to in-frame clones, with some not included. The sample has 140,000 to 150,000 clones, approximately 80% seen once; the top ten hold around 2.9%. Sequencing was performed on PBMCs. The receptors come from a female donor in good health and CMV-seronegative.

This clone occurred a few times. CDR3: CASRKTDRTEAFF. In DNA, the CDR3 is TGTGCCAGCAGGAAGACTGACCGCACTGAAGCTTTCTTT. This rearrangement joins TRBV6-5 to TRBJ1-1, with D unclear. The CDR3 length is 13 residues. Germline V lookup: CDR1 MNHEY, CDR2 SVGAGI. V dropped 6 bases and J dropped 4 bases, with 12 bases sitting between them.

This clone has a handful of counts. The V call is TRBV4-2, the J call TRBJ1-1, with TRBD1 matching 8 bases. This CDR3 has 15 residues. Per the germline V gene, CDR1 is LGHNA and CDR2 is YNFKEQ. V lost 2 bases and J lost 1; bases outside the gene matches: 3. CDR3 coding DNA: TGTGCCAGCAGCCAATCCGGGACAGGGAACACTGAAGCTTTCTTT. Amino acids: CASSQSGTGNTEAFF.

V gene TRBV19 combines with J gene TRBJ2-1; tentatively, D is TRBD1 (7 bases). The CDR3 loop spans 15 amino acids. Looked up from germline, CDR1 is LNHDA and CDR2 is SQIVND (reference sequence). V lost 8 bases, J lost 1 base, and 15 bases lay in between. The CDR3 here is CASAGGGHSYNEQFF. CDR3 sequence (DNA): TGTGCCAGTGCCGGAGGGGGCCATTCCTACAATGAGCAGTTCTTC. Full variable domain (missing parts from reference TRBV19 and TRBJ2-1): DGGITQSPKYLFRKEGQNVTLSCEQNLNHDAMYWYRQDPGQGLRLIYYSQIVNDFQKGDIAEGYSVSREKKESFPLTVTSAQKNPTAFYLCASAGGGHSYNEQFFGPGTRLTVL.

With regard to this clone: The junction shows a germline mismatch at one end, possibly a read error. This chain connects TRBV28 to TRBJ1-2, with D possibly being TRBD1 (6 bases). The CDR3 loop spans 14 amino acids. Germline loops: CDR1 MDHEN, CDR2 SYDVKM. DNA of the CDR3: TGTGCCAGCAGAACCGGGACACCCTTTCGGGGCTACCCCTTC. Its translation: CASRTGTPFRGYPF.

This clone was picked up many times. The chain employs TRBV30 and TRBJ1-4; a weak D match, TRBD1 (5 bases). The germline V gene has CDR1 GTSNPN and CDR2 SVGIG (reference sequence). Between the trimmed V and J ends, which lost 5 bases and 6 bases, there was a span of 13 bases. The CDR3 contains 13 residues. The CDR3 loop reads CAWSLGRDEKLFF. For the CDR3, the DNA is TGTGCCTGGTCTCTAGGCAGGGATGAAAAACTGTTTTTT.

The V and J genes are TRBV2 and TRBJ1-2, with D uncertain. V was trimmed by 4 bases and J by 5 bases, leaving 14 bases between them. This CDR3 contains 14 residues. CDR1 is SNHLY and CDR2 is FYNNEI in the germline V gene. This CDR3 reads CASSVAVSLYGYTF. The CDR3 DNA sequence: TGTGCCAGCAGTGTTGCCGTCTCTCTATATGGCTACACCTTC.

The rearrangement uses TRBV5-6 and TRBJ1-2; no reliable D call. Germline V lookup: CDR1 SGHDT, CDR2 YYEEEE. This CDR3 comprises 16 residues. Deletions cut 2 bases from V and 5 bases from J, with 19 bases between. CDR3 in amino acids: CASSFLQEGGWYGYTF. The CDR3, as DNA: TGTGCCAGCAGCTTCCTCCAGGAGGGTGGTTGGTATGGCTACACCTTC.

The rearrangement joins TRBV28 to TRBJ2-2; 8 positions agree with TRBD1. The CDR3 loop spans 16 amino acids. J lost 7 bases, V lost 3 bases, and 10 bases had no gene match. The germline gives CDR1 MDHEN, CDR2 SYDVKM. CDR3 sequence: CASSFPRGRRGGELFF. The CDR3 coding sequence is TGTGCCAGCAGTTTTCCCAGGGGGCGTAGGGGCGGGGAGCTGTTTTTT.

The CDR3 bases are TGTGCCAGCAGCGCCTTCCAAGGGACAGGTCTCACTGAAGCTTTCTTT. Its protein product is CASSAFQGTGLTEAFF. J is TRBJ1-1 and V is TRBV9; 8 nucleotides align to TRBD1. Germline loops: CDR1 SGDLS, CDR2 YYNGEE. CDR3 length: 16 amino acids. After removal of 3 bases from V and 4 bases from J, the junction contained 11 bases not matched to a gene.

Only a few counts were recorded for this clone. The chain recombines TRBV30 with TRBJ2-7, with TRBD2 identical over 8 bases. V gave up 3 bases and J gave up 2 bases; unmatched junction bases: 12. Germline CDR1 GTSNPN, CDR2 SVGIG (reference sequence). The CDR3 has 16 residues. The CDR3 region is CAWSDPGGRTTYEQYF. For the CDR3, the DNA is TGTGCCTGGAGCGACCCAGGCGGGAGGACCACCTACGAGCAGTACTTC.

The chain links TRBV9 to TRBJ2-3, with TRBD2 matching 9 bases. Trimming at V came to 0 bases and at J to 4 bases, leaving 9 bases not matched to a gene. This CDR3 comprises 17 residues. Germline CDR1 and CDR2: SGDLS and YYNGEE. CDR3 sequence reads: CASSVVGLAGAPDTQYF. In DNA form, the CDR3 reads TGTGCCAGCAGCGTAGTGGGTTTAGCGGGAGCCCCAGATACGCAGTATTTT.

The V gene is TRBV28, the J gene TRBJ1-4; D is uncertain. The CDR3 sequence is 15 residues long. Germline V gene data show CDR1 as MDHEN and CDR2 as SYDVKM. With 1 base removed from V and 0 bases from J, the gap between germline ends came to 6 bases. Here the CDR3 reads CASSLFGTTNEKLFF. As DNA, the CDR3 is TGTGCCAGCAGTTTATTTGGCACAACTAATGAAAAACTGTTTTTT.

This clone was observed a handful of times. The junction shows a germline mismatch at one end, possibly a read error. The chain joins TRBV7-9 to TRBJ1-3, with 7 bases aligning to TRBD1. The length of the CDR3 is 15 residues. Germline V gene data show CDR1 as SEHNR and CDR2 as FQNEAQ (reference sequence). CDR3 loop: CSSGERGLAGNTIYF. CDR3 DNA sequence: TGTTCCAGCGGCGAAAGGGGGCTCGCTGGAAACACCATATATTTT.

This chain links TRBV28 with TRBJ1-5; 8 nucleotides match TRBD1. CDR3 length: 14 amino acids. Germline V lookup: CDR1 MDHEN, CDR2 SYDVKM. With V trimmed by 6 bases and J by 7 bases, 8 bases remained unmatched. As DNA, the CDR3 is TGTGCCAGCAGATTCGGACAGGGAAACCAGCCCCAGCATTTT. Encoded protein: CASRFGQGNQPQHF.

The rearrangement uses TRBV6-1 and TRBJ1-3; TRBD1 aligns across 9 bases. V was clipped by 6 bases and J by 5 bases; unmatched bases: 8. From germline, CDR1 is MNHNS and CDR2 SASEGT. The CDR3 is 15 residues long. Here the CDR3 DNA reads TGTGCCAGCAGCCCGGGGACAGGGTCAAGAAACACCATATATTTT. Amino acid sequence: CASSPGTGSRNTIYF.

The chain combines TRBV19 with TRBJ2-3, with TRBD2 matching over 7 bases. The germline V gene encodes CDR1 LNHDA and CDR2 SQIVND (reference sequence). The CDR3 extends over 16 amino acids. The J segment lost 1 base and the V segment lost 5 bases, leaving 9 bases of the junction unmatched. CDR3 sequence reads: CASSSPPSGGTDTQYF. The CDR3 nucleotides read TGTGCCAGTAGTTCTCCCCCCAGCGGGGGCACAGATACGCAGTATTTT.

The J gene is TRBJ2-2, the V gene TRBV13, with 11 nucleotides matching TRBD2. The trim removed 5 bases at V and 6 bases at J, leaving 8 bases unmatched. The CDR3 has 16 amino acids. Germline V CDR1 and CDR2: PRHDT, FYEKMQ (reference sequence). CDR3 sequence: CASSVMLAGGPGELFF. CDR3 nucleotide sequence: TGTGCCAGCAGCGTGATGTTAGCGGGAGGGCCCGGGGAGCTGTTTTTT.

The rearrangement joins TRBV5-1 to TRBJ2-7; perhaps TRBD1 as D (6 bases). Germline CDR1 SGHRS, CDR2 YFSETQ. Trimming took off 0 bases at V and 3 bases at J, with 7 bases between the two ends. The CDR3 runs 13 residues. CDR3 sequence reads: CASSLVGGYEQYF. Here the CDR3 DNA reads TGCGCCAGCAGCTTGGTAGGGGGCTACGAGCAGTACTTC.

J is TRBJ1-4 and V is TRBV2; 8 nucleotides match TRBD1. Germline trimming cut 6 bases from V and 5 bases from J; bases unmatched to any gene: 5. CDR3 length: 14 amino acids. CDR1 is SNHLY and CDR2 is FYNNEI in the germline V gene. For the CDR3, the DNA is TGTGCCAGCAGCGGGACAGGAGGAAATGAAAAACTGTTTTTT. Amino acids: CASSGTGGNEKLFF.

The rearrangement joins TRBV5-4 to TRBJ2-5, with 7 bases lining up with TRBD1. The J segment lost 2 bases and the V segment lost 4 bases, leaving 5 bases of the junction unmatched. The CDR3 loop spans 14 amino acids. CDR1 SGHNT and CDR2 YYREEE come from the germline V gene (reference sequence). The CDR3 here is CASSPGQRQETQYF. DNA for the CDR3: TGTGCCAGCAGCCCGGGACAGCGACAAGAGACCCAGTACTTC.

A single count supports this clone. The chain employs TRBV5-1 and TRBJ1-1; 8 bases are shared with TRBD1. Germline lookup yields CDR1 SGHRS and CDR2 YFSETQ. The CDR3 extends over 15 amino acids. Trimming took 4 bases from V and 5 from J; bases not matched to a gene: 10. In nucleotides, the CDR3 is TGCGCCAGCAGCGAGAGCAGGGGGCGAGGAACTGAAGCTTTCTTT. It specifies CASSESRGRGTEAFF.

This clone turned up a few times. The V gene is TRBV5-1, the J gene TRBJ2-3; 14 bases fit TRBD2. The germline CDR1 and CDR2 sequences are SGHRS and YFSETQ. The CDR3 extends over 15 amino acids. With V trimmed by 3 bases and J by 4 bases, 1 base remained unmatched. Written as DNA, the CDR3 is TGCGCCAGCAGCTGGGGACTAGCGGGAGCAGATACGCAGTATTTT. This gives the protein CASSWGLAGADTQYF.

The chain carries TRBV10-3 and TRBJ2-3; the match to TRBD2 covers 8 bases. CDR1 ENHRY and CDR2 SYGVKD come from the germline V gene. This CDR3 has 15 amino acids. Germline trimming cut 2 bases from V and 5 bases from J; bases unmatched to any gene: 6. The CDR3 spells CAISEPGLVGDTQYF. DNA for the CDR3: TGTGCCATCAGTGAGCCGGGACTAGTAGGAGATACGCAGTATTTT.

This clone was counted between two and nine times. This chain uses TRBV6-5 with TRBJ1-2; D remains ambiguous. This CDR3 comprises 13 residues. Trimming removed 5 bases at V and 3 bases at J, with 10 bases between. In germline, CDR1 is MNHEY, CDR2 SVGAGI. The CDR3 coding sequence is TGTGCCAGCAGTCCACTGGGCCACTATGGCTACACCTTC. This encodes CASSPLGHYGYTF.

CDR3 nucleotide sequence: TGTGCCAGCAGTTTTTATTTAGGACAGGGTAGAGAGACCCAGTACTTC. Its translation is CASSFYLGQGRETQYF. This chain uses TRBV28 with TRBJ2-5, with TRBD1 identical over 8 bases. In germline, CDR1 is MDHEN, CDR2 SYDVKM. Germline trimming cut 3 bases from V and 4 bases from J; bases unmatched to any gene: 10. The CDR3 is 16 amino acids.

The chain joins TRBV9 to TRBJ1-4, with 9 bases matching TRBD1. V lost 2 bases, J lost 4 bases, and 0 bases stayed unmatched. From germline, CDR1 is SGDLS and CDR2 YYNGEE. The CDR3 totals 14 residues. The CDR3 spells CASSVTGGNEKLFF. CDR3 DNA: TGTGCCAGCAGCGTGACAGGGGGTAATGAAAAACTGTTTTTT.